Below, one T cell receptor (beta chain) is given with its context. CD45RO-negative CD8 cells positively selected for CCR7 made up the naive population, which excluded terminally differentiated effector memory CD45RA+ cells. The CDR3 is made up of 17 amino acids. Trimming left V 5 bases short and J 3 bases short, with 22 bases between. Germline assignment: CDR1 SSHAT and CDR2 FNYEAQ (reference sequence). The data originate from a study of shared clonotypes between healthy human individuals. Clones were sequenced by immunoSEQ multiplex PCR, and TCRdb holds only the in-frame ones, with some missing. The table lists about 590,000 clones, about 95% of them singletons.

Sequencing input: naive CD8+ T cells sorted from blood. This sequence joins TRBV7-7 and TRBJ2-5; D remains ambiguous. This clonotype was obtained from a woman aged 25 to 39 in good health. CDR3 in amino acids: CASSPRPTLRRKETQYF. CDR3 sequence (DNA): TGTGCCAGCAGCCCACGACCCACCTTAAGGAGAAAAGAGACCCAGTACTTC.